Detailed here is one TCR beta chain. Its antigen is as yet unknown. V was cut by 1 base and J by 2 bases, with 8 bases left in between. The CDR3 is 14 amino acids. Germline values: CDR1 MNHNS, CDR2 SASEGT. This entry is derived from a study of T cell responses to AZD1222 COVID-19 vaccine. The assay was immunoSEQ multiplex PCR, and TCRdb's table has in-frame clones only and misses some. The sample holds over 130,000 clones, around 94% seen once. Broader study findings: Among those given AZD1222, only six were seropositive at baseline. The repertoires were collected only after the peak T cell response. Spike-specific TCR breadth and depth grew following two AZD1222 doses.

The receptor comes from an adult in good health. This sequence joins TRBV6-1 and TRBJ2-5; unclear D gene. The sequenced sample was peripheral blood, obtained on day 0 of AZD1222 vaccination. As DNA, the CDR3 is TGTGCCAGCAGTGAAGGACCCGGTCAAGAGACCCAGTACTTC. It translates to CASSEGPGQETQYF.